This paragraph covers one T cell receptor (beta chain) sequence. Its matching antigen is unknown. These data are taken from a study of cytomegalovirus exposure and HLA in healthy donors. The overall study: Early released data had 80 million or so unique TCRs, all coming from HLA-typed donors. Study findings and constraints: Versus the roughly 670-donor mean, an Asian-associated ancestry cluster reportedly showed fewer N-insertions in a later analysis.

60 Vbeta and 13 Jbeta primers were used in PCR. As processed by the authors: Later analysis identified roughly 82 million unique TCR beta chains, approximately 11 million shared. Generated by immunoSEQ multiplex PCR, the TCRdb table keeps only in-frame clones and is missing some. V and J calls and clone size are given by that table; D and trimming were obtained from the DNA. The data contain around 150,000 clones, roughly 80% of them singletons. This CDR3 spans 16 amino acids. The V gene's germline CDR1 is MGHRA and CDR2 YSYEKL. Trimming removed 2 bases at V and 7 bases at J, with 17 bases between. Sequenced material: PBMCs. The clonotype was recovered from a woman aged 25 to 39 in good health and CMV-seropositive. This chain joins TRBV4-1 and TRBJ2-2; D might be TRBD1 (6 bases). The CDR3 coding sequence is TGCGCCAGCAGCCAACCCCCAGGGGCAGGGAACGGGGAGCTGTTTTTT. It is translated as CASSQPPGAGNGELFF.